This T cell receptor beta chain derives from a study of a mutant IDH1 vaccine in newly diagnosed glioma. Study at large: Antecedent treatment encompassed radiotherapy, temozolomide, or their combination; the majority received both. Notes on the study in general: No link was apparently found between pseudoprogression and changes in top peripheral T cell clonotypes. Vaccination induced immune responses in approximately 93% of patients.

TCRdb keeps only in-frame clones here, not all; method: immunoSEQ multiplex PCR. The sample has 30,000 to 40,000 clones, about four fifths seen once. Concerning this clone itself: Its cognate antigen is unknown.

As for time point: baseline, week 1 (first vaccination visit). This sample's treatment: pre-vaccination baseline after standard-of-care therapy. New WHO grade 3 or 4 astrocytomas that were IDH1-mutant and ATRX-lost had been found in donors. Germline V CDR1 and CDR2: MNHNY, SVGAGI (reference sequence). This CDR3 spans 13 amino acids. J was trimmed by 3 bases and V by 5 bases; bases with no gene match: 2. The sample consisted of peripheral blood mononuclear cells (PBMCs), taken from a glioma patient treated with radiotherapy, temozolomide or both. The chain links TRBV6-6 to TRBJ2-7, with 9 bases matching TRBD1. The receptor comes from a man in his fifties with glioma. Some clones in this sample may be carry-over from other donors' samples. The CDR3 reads CASSKGQGYEQYF. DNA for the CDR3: TGTGCCAGCAGTAAGGGACAGGGCTACGAGCAGTACTTC.